This T cell receptor beta chain comes out of a study of Ad26.COV2.S vaccination and SARS-CoV-2 variants. Produced via immunoSEQ multiplex PCR; TCRdb's table is partial and in-frame only. The profile covers some 320,000 clones, with over 80% appearing a single time and around 2% taken by the ten largest. Treatment meaning: some 20 received Ad26.COV2.S at low or high dose, single or two shots; roughly five received placebo; per-sample allocation not given. On day 63 after the first injection, vaccine and placebo recipients gave samples. This clone was counted a single time. This CDR3 comprises 13 residues. V was pared by 11 bases and J by 7 bases, with 13 bases of the junction left unmatched. Germline CDR1 reads SNHLY; CDR2 reads FYNNEI.

The sequence was collected from a person between 18 and 60 years old who received the Ad26.COV2.S COVID-19 vaccine or a placebo. The rearrangement uses TRBV2 and TRBJ2-7; 8 nucleotides line up with TRBD1. Sequencing used peripheral blood, obtained in a trial of Ad26.COV2.S vaccine versus placebo. The CDR3 protein is CAGARQGAWEQYF. DNA of the CDR3: TGTGCCGGTGCGCGGCAGGGGGCTTGGGAGCAGTACTTC. Filled out from reference TRBV2 and TRBJ2-7, the complete variable domain reads EPEVTQTPSHQVTQMGQEVILRCVPISNHLYFYWYRQILGQKVEFLVSFYNNEISEKSEIFDDQFSVERPDGSNFTLKIRSTKLEDSAMYFCAGARQGAWEQYFGPGTRLTVT.